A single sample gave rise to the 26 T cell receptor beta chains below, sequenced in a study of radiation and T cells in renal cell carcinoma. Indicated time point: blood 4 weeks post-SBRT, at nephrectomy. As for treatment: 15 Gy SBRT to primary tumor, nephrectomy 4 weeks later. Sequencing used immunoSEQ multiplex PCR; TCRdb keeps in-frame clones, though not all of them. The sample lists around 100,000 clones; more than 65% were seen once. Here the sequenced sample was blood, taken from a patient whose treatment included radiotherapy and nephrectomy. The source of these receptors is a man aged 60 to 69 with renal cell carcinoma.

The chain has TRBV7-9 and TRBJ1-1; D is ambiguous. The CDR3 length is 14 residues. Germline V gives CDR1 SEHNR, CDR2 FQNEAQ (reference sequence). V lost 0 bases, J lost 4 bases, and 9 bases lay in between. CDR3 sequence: CASSLATGVTEAFF. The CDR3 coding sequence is TGTGCCAGCAGCTTAGCGACGGGAGTCACTGAAGCTTTCTTT.

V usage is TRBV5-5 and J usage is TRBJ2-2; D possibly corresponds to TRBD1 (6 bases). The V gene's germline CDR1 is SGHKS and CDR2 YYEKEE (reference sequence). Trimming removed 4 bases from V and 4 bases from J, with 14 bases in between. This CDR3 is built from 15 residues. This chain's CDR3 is CASSIQGPGTGELFF. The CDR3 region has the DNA TGTGCCAGCAGCATACAGGGCCCCGGCACCGGGGAGCTGTTTTTT.

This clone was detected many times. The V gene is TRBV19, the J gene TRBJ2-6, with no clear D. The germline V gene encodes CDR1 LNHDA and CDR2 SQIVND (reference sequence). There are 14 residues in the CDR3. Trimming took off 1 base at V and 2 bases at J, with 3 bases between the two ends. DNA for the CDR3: TGTGCCAGTAGTATAGCTGCTGGGGCCAACGTCCTGACTTTC. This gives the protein CASSIAAGANVLTF.

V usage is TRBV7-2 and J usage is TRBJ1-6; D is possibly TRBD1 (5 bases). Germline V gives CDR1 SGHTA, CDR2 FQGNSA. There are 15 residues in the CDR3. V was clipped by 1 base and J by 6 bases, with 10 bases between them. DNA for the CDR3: TGTGCCAGCAGCTTAGGCGACAGACGTAATTCACCCCTCCACTTT. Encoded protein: CASSLGDRRNSPLHF.

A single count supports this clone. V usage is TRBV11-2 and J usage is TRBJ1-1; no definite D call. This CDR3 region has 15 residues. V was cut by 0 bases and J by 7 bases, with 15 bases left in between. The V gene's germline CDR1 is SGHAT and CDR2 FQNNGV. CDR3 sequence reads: CASSLESASANEAFF. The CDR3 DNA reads TGTGCCAGCAGCTTAGAGTCGGCCAGCGCTAATGAAGCTTTCTTT.

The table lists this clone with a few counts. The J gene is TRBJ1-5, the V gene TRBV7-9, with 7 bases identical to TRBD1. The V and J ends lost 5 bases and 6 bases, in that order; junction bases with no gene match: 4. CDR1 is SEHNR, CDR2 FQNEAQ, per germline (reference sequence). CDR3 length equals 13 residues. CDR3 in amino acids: CASSPTGSQPQHF. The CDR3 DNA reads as TGTGCCAGCAGCCCGACAGGGAGTCAGCCCCAGCATTTT.

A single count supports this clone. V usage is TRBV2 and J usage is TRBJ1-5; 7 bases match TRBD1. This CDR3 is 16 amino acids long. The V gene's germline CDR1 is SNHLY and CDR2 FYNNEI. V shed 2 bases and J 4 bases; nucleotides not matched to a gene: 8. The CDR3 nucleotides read TGTGCCAGCAGTGAACCCAACAGGGGTAAGAATCAGCCCCAGCATTTT. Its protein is CASSEPNRGKNQPQHF. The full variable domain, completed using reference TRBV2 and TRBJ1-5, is EPEVTQTPSHQVTQMGQEVILRCVPISNHLYFYWYRQILGQKVEFLVSFYNNEISEKSEIFDDQFSVERPDGSNFTLKIRSTKLEDSAMYFCASSEPNRGKNQPQHFGDGTRLSIL.

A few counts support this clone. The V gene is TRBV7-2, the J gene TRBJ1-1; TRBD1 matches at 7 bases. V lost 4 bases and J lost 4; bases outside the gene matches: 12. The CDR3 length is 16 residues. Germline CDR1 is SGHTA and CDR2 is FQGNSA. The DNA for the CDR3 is TGTGCCAGCAGCTCCCGAGGAGGAGGGGGCTCCACTGAAGCTTTCTTT. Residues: CASSSRGGGGSTEAFF.

The CDR3 is CASSQGTSASPSYF. In DNA form, the CDR3 reads TGTGCCAGCAGCCAAGGGACTAGCGCCTCCCCAAGCTACTTC. The rearrangement links TRBV7-9 to TRBJ2-7, with 10 bases fitting TRBD2. After removal of 5 bases from V and 13 bases from J, the junction contained 14 bases not matched to a gene. Germline lookup yields CDR1 SEHNR and CDR2 FQNEAQ (reference sequence). The CDR3 covers 14 residues.

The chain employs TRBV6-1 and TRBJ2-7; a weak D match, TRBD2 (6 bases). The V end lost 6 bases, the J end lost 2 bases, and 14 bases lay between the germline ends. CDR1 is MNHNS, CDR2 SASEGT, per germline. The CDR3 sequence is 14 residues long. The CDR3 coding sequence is TGTGCCAGCAGGCCCGGGACTGTCCCCTACGAGCAGTACTTC. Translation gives CASRPGTVPYEQYF.

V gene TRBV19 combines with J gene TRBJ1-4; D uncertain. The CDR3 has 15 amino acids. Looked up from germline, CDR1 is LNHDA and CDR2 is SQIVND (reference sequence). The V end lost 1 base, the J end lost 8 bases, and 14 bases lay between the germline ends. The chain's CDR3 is CASSIGPGKEEKLFF. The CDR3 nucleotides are TGTGCCAGTAGTATAGGCCCTGGAAAAGAGGAAAAACTGTTTTTT.

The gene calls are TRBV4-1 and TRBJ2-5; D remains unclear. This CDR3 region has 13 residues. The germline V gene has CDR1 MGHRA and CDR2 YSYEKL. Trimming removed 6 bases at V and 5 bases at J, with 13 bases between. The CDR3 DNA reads TGCGCCAGCAGTCCACGGCAAGGGGAGACCCAGTACTTC. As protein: CASSPRQGETQYF.

Here the CDR3 reads CASSPTPGTSYQPQHF. DNA for the CDR3: TGTGCCAGCAGTCCAACCCCCGGGACCTCCTATCAGCCCCAGCATTTT. This chain connects TRBV27 to TRBJ1-5; D is possibly TRBD1 (5 bases). From germline, CDR1 is MNHEY and CDR2 SMNVEV (reference sequence). Between the trimmed V and J ends, which lost 5 bases and 5 bases, there was a span of 19 bases. The CDR3 has 16 residues.

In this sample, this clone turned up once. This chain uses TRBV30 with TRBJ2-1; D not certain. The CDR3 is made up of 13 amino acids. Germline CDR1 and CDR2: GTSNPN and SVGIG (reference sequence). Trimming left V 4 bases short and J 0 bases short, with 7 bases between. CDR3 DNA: TGTGCCTGGACCGATAGCTCCTACAATGAGCAGTTCTTC. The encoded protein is CAWTDSSYNEQFF.

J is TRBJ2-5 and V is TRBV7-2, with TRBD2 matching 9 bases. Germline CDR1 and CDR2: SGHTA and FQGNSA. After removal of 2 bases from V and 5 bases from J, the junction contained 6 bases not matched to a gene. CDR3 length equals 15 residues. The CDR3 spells CASSLLAGYEETQYF. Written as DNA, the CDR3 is TGTGCCAGCAGCTTACTAGCGGGATACGAGGAGACCCAGTACTTC.

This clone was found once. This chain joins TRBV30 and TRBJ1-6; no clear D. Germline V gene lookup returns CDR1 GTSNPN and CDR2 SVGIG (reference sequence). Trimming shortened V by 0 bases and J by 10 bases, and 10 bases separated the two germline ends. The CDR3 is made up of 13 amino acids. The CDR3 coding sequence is TGTGCCTGGAGTGTAGGTCGCGGCTCACCCCTCCACTTT. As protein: CAWSVGRGSPLHF.

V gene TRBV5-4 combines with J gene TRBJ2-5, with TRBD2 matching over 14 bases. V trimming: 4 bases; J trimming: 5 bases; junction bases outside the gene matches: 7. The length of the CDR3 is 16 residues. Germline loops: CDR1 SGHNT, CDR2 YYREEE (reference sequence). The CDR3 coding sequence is TGTGCCAGCAGCCAAGGGACTAGCGGGAGTGGGGAGACCCAGTACTTC. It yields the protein CASSQGTSGSGETQYF.

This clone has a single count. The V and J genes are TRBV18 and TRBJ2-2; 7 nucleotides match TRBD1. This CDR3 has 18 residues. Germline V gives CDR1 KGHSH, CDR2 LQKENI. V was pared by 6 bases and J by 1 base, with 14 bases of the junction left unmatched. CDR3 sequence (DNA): TGTGCCAGCTCGCACAGTTTTCGGGACAGTGGGAACACCGGGGAGCTGTTTTTT. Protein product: CASSHSFRDSGNTGELFF.

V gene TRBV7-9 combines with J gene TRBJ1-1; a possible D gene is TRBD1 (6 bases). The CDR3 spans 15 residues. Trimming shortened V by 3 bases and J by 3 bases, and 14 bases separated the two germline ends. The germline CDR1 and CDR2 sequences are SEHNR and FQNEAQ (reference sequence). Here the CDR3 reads CASSFAGSGDTEAFF. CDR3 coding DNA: TGTGCCAGCAGCTTCGCCGGGTCAGGGGACACTGAAGCTTTCTTT.

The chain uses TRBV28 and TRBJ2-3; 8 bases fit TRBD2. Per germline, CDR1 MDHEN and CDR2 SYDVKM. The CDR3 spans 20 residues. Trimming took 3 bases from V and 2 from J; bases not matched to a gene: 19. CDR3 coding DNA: TGTGCCAGCAGTTTTAATATAGGGGGGGCGAATAGCGGGATCACAGATACGCAGTATTTT. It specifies CASSFNIGGANSGITDTQYF.

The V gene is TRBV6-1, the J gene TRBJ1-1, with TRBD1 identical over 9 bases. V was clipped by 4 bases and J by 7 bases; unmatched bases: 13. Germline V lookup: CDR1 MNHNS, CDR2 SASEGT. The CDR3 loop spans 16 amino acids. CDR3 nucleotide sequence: TGTGCCAGCAGTGTGTTCCCGGGACAGGGAATCGGTGAAGCTTTCTTT. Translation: CASSVFPGQGIGEAFF.

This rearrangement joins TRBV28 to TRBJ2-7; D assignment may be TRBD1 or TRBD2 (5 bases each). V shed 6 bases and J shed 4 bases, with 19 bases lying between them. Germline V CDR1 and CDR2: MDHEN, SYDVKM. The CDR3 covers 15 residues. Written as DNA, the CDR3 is TGTGCCAGCAGGGGCGCAGGGAGTGCCCTATACGAGCAGTACTTC. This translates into CASRGAGSALYEQYF.

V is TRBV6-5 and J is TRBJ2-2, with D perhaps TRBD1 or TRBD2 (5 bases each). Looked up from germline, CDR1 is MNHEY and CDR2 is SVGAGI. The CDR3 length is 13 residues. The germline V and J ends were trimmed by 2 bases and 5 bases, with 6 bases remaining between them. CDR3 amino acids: CASSYGGTGELFF. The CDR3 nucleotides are TGTGCCAGCAGTTACGGGGGAACCGGGGAGCTGTTTTTT.

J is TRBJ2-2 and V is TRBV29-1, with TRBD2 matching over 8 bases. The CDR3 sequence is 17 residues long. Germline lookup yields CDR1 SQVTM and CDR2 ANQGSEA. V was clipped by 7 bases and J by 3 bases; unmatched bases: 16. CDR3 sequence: CSASSPELAEDTGELFF. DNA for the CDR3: TGCAGCGCCTCCAGCCCCGAACTAGCGGAGGACACCGGGGAGCTGTTTTTT.

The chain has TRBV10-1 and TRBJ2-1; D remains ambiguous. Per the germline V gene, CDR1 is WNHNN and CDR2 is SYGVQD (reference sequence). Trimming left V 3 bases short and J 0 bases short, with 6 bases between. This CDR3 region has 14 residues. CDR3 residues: CASSDHSSYNEQFF. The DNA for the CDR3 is TGCGCCAGCAGTGACCACAGCTCCTACAATGAGCAGTTCTTC.

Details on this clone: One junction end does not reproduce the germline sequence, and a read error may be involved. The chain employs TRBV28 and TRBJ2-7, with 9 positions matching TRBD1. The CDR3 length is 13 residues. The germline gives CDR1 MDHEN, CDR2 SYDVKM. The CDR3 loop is CASSFRRQGERWF. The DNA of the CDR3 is TGTGCCAGCAGTTTTCGGAGACAGGGGGAGAGGTGGTTC.